Listed below are T cell receptor beta chains from one sample, sequenced in a study of cytomegalovirus exposure and HLA in healthy donors. Sequencing used immunoSEQ multiplex PCR; TCRdb keeps in-frame clones, though not all of them. Of approximately 100,000 clones listed, approximately 82% were seen once; the top ten hold less than 1.5%. Input material: PBMCs. These receptors all come from a woman younger than 35 in good health and CMV-seronegative. Both conserved end residues are part of each CDR3. The D gene is left open where the match is weak. Size is omitted from some rows. Given values are once, few, many or a class for expanded clones.

CDR3 DNA	CDR3 protein	V gene	clone size	D gene	J gene
TGTGCCAGCAGTGATGGCAGTGGAGGGTACAATGAGCAGTTCTTC	CASSDGSGGYNEQFF	TRBV6-1	NA	NA	TRBJ2-1
TGTGCCAGCAGTAGGGAGCAGGGGGCACAAGAAAAACTGTTTTTT	CASSREQGAQEKLFF	TRBV28	few	TRBD1	TRBJ1-4
TGCGCCAGCAGTGAACTAGCCCACCGCAAGGAGACCCAGTACTTC	CASSELAHRKETQYF	TRBV10-1	NA	NA	TRBJ2-5
TGTGCCTGGTCGCGGGGGCGACGAGGGGGAAACATTCAGTACTTC	CAWSRGRRGGNIQYF	TRBV30	NA	NA	TRBJ2-4
TGTGCTAGTGGCCCTAACGCGGGTGGAAGCAATCAGCCCCAGCATTTT	CASGPNAGGSNQPQHF	TRBV12-5	NA	NA	TRBJ1-5
TGTGCCAGCAGCCCCTGGGAGGGTTCAACTGAAGCTTTCTTT	CASSPWEGSTEAFF	TRBV11-2	once	NA	TRBJ1-1
TGTGCCAGCAGTGAGACGGGGGCGGGAGACCTCACAGATACGCAGTATTTT	CASSETGAGDLTDTQYF	TRBV6-1	NA	NA	TRBJ2-3
TGTGCCAGCAGCTTAGGACTAGCGGGGGGACAAGAGACCCAGTACTTC	CASSLGLAGGQETQYF	TRBV7-2	NA	TRBD2	TRBJ2-5
TGCGCCAGCAGCTTGGCCGGTTCTTACAATGAGCAGTTCTTC	CASSLAGSYNEQFF	TRBV5-1	once	NA	TRBJ2-1
TGTGCCAGCAGTTCCGACAGGGGCGAAGGACAGCCCCAGCATTTT	CASSSDRGEGQPQHF	TRBV28	once	TRBD1	TRBJ1-5
TGTGCCATCAGTGACCGACAGGGATGGAATTCACCCCTCCACTTT	CAISDRQGWNSPLHF	TRBV10-3	NA	TRBD1	TRBJ1-6
TGTGCCAGCAGCCAAGAGCTAGCGGGAGGGCCCCAAGAGACCCAGTACTTC	CASSQELAGGPQETQYF	TRBV4-2	once	TRBD2	TRBJ2-5
TGTGCCAGCTCACCACTACCGCCGATCTCCGAGCAGTACTTC	CASSPLPPISEQYF	TRBV18	NA	NA	TRBJ2-7
TGTGCCAGCAGTCCTTACGACAGGTCTGAAGCTTTCTTT	CASSPYDRSEAFF	TRBV7-9	NA	NA	TRBJ1-1
TGTGCCAGCAGTTGGAGCGGAGCTGAAAAACTGTTTTTT	CASSWSGAEKLFF	TRBV27	NA	NA	TRBJ1-4
TGTGCCAGCAGCACACAGGGGGCTGAAGCTTTCTTT	CASSTQGAEAFF	TRBV11-3	NA	TRBD1	TRBJ1-1
TGTGCCAGCAGTTACTCGATCGCGGGGGACTATGGCTACACCTTC	CASSYSIAGDYGYTF	TRBV6-6	NA	NA	TRBJ1-2
TGTGCCAGCAGTTTGTCCCCATGGCACACAGATACGCAGTATTTT	CASSLSPWHTDTQYF	TRBV27	NA	NA	TRBJ2-3
TGTGCCACAGGTGGGGGGTTGAACACTGAAGCTTTCTTT	CATGGGLNTEAFF	TRBV10-3	NA	NA	TRBJ1-1
TGCGCCAGCAGCCAAGTTCTAGCGAGACAAGAGACCCAGTACTTC	CASSQVLARQETQYF	TRBV4-1	NA	NA	TRBJ2-5
TGTGCCAGTAGTATACAGGCGGGGGGCCGCTACGAGCAGTACTTC	CASSIQAGGRYEQYF	TRBV19	NA	TRBD2	TRBJ2-7
TGTGCCAGCAGCGTAGATAACAGGGTTTGGGAGACCCAGTACTTC	CASSVDNRVWETQYF	TRBV9	NA	NA	TRBJ2-5
TGCAGCGTTGTATCGGTACTCCAAGGGGGTGAGCAGTTCTTC	CSVVSVLQGGEQFF	TRBV29-1	NA	NA	TRBJ2-1
TGTGCCAGCAGTTTGCGACACCGCCAGATCTATCAGCCCCAGCATTTT	CASSLRHRQIYQPQHF	TRBV6-6	few	NA	TRBJ1-5
TGTGCCAGCAGCCGCACAGGGACCGGCCAAGAGACCCAGTACTTC	CASSRTGTGQETQYF	TRBV7-2	NA	NA	TRBJ2-5
TGTGCCAGCATCGGACAGGCGACCTACGAGCAGTACTTC	CASIGQATYEQYF	TRBV28	NA	TRBD1	TRBJ2-7
TGTGCCAGCAGTGCAAGGTTAAGGGGATACTACGAGCAGTACTTC	CASSARLRGYYEQYF	TRBV2	NA	NA	TRBJ2-7
TGTGCCTCCTCCCGACTCGGGGGTGCGGCGTACCAAGAGACCCAGTACTTC	CASSRLGGAAYQETQYF	TRBV30	NA	NA	TRBJ2-5
TGTGCCAGCAGCGCAAGGGACAGAGCTAACTATGGCTACACCTTC	CASSARDRANYGYTF	TRBV7-9	NA	TRBD1	TRBJ1-2
TGTGCCAGTAGTGGGCACAGGGAACCCAATCAGCCCCAGCATTTT	CASSGHREPNQPQHF	TRBV19	NA	NA	TRBJ1-5
TGCGCCAGCAGTACACAGGGGTTTGGCTACGAGCAGTACTTC	CASSTQGFGYEQYF	TRBV4-1	NA	TRBD1	TRBJ2-7
TGTGCCAGCACCCCAGGACAGAGACTTAGGAACACTGAAGCTTTCTTT	CASTPGQRLRNTEAFF	TRBV27	NA	NA	TRBJ1-1
TGTGCCAGCAGCGTGGGCGATAATTCACCCCTCCACTTT	CASSVGDNSPLHF	TRBV28	NA	NA	TRBJ1-6
TGTGCCAGCAGTTTAACAGGGGGCGGGCAACTGTTTTTT	CASSLTGGGQLFF	TRBV6-5	NA	TRBD1	TRBJ1-4
TGTGCCAGCAGCCAAAGACAGGGGAGCCCACCTGAAGCTTTCTTT	CASSQRQGSPPEAFF	TRBV11-2	NA	TRBD1	TRBJ1-1
TGTGCCAGCAGCTCGTTTAATAGCAATCAGCCCCAGCATTTT	CASSSFNSNQPQHF	TRBV7-9	NA	NA	TRBJ1-5
TGTGCCAGCAGGGGGACAGGGGCCTACAATGAGCAGTTCTTC	CASRGTGAYNEQFF	TRBV28	NA	TRBD1	TRBJ2-1
TGTTCCAGCAGCAGCCGGGACAGCTCTAATGAAAAACTGTTTTTT	CSSSSRDSSNEKLFF	TRBV7-9	NA	TRBD1	TRBJ1-4
TGTGCCAGCAGCCTTTCGACAGGTACCTCCTACGAGCAGTACTTC	CASSLSTGTSYEQYF	TRBV6-5	NA	NA	TRBJ2-7
TGTGCCAGCAGTTACGCGACAGTAAGCTCCTACAATGAGCAGTTCTTC	CASSYATVSSYNEQFF	TRBV6-5	NA	NA	TRBJ2-1
TGTGCCAGCAGCTTAGCCAGCGGGGTGGAGACCCAGTACTTC	CASSLASGVETQYF	TRBV7-2	once	TRBD2	TRBJ2-5
TGTGCCGTCTCCGGGACTAGCGGGGGGCTCTATACGCAGTATTTT	CAVSGTSGGLYTQYF	TRBV10-3	NA	TRBD2	TRBJ2-3
TGTGCCAGCAGCTTGGGACAGGGAGCACTGCGGAACACTGAAGCTTTCTTT	CASSLGQGALRNTEAFF	TRBV5-6	few	TRBD1	TRBJ1-1
TGTGCCAGCAGCCCGACAGGTTTGAATCAGCCCCAGCATTTT	CASSPTGLNQPQHF	TRBV6-5	NA	NA	TRBJ1-5
TGTGCCACCAGCAGAGATCCCTACGGACAGGGAGACTATGGCTACACCTTC	CATSRDPYGQGDYGYTF	TRBV15	NA	TRBD1	TRBJ1-2
TGCGCCAGCAGCCAAATAATTCTAGCGGGACAGGGGGCCGGGGAGCTGTTTTTT	CASSQIILAGQGAGELFF	TRBV4-1	NA	TRBD1	TRBJ2-2
TGTGCCAGCAGCTTAATAGACAGGGGAGTCGACGAGCAGTACTTC	CASSLIDRGVDEQYF	TRBV7-2	NA	TRBD1	TRBJ2-7
TGTGCCAGCAGCGGGACAGCGGGGGACACAGATACGCAGTATTTT	CASSGTAGDTDTQYF	TRBV6-4	few	NA	TRBJ2-3
TGTGCCATCGGACGGACTAGCGAGCAGTACTTC	CAIGRTSEQYF	TRBV21-1	NA	NA	TRBJ2-7
TGTGCCAGCAGTTTATCACTGGGACAGGGAGCCTACGAGCAGTACTTC	CASSLSLGQGAYEQYF	TRBV27	NA	TRBD1	TRBJ2-7
TGTGCCAGCAGTGGGTCACACCCCATTCTGTTCTTC	CASSGSHPILFF	TRBV2	few	NA	TRBJ2-1
TGTGCCAGCTCACCACCCGACAGCACGCCCCAGCATTTT	CASSPPDSTPQHF	TRBV18	NA	NA	TRBJ1-5
TGTGCCAGCAGCGGCAGGGTTGGAGAAGCTTTCTTT	CASSGRVGEAFF	TRBV7-2	NA	NA	TRBJ1-1
TGTGCCAGCAGGAGAACAGGGGCCGGGGTCAATGAGCAGTTCTTC	CASRRTGAGVNEQFF	TRBV6-6	NA	TRBD1	TRBJ2-1
TGTGCCAGCAGCTTAATCGGATTAGGACTAGCGGGAGGCGAGCAGTACTTC	CASSLIGLGLAGGEQYF	TRBV11-2	NA	TRBD2	TRBJ2-7
TGTGCCAGCAAGGGGGTTCACACTGAAGCTTTCTTT	CASKGVHTEAFF	TRBV28	NA	NA	TRBJ1-1
TGTGCCAGCAGCCCGACCTGGACTAGCGGGGGGGATTTGGCCGGGGAGCTGTTTTTT	CASSPTWTSGGDLAGELFF	TRBV7-3	NA	TRBD2	TRBJ2-2